This note documents a single TCR beta chain sequence. What it recognizes is unknown. The study ran its PCR with 60 Vbeta and 13 Jbeta primers. Here immunoSEQ multiplex PCR was the method, and the copy in TCRdb shows in-frame clones only, minus some. The profile shows about 160,000 clones, 75% to 90% of them singletons. As for the donors, each was a healthy bone marrow donor. This entry belongs to a study of cytomegalovirus exposure and HLA in healthy donors. Study outcomes and limitations: The study flagged about 160 TCR beta chains as cytomegalovirus-associated. Common viral pathogens seemed to be connected with several of the most significant clusters, according to a later analysis. Data from an earlier analysis indicated that most TCR beta V segments were productive either about 87% or about 30% of the time.

CDR1 MNHEY and CDR2 SMNVEV come from the germline V gene (reference sequence). The CDR3 loop spans 15 amino acids. Material: PBMCs. This TCR derives from a woman younger than 30 in good health and CMV-seronegative. This chain links TRBV27 with TRBJ2-5; TRBD2 aligns across 8 bases. The J call may be faulty, since TRBJ2-7 better matches the DNA end. The CDR3 loop reads CASSIRGGDSYEQYF. CDR3 sequence (DNA): TGTGCCAGCAGCATCCGGGGGGGAGACTCCTACGAGCAGTACTTC.